The clone carrying this TCR beta chain has more than one count but fewer than ten. V lost 6 bases to trimming and J lost 8 bases; unmatched junction nucleotides: 9. The CDR3 has 14 residues. Germline V gene lookup returns CDR1 SQVTM and CDR2 ANQGSEA. After constant-region reverse-primer amplification, full-length variable regions underwent semi-nested PCR with Nested Universal Primer A. TCRdb reanalysed the 5' RACE reads using MiXCR and keeps one entry per CDR3 protein. The table includes 7,300 or so distinct CDR3 sequences, 40% detected once. The source is a female donor with breast cancer. This chain connects TRBV29-1 to TRBJ1-6; TRBD1 agrees at 8 bases. The material sequenced was memory CD4+ T cells sorted from blood. The subset here: memory CD4+ T cells, CD4+CD45RO+CD25-. CDR3 nucleotides: TGCAGCGTGAGACAGGGGAGCGGAGATTCACCCCTCCACTTT. The encoded protein is CSVRQGSGDSPLHF.